This entry lists 8 T cell receptor beta chains sequenced from one sample in a study of cytomegalovirus exposure and HLA in healthy donors. Researchers ran the PCR with 60 Vbeta and 13 Jbeta primers. Here immunoSEQ multiplex PCR was the method, and the copy in TCRdb shows in-frame clones only, minus some. Of under 150,000 clones in the sample, over 65% are singletons; the top ten hold roughly 2%. Sequencing was carried out using PBMCs. All receptors come from a man younger than 30 in good health and CMV-seronegative.

The rearrangement joins TRBV20-1 to TRBJ2-2, with unresolved D. The CDR3 is made up of 11 amino acids. Trimming shortened V by 0 bases and J by 7 bases, and 3 bases separated the two germline ends. Germline CDR1 is DFQATT and CDR2 is SNEGSKA (reference sequence). This CDR3 reads CSARDNGELFF. The CDR3 region has the DNA TGCAGTGCTAGAGATAACGGGGAGCTGTTTTTT.

This chain links TRBV2 with TRBJ1-2; 9 bases line up with TRBD1. This CDR3 is built from 12 residues. The V gene's germline CDR1 is SNHLY and CDR2 FYNNEI. CDR3 in amino acids: CGSPGTGYGYTF. In DNA, the CDR3 is TGTGGGTCGCCGGGGACAGGGTATGGCTACACCTTC.

The V and J genes are TRBV27 and TRBJ1-1; D is unclear. Germline values: CDR1 MNHEY, CDR2 SMNVEV (reference sequence). The V and J ends lost 3 bases and 9 bases respectively, with 14 bases between them. The CDR3 loop spans 13 amino acids. Written as DNA, the CDR3 is TGTGCCAGCAGTTTTGTATATCCGTCTCAAGCTTTCTTT. Translation: CASSFVYPSQAFF.

V usage is TRBV2 and J usage is TRBJ1-4, with 8 bases lining up with TRBD1. V lost 5 bases and J lost 8; bases outside the gene matches: 7. The CDR3 covers 14 residues. Germline V lookup: CDR1 SNHLY, CDR2 FYNNEI. Here the CDR3 reads CASSLQGVFEKLFF. CDR3 nucleotides: TGTGCCAGCAGTCTACAGGGGGTTTTCGAAAAACTGTTTTTT.

This sequence joins TRBV19 and TRBJ1-1; D unclear. CDR1 is LNHDA, CDR2 SQIVND, per germline (reference sequence). The germline V and J ends were trimmed by 5 bases and 0 bases, with 10 bases remaining between them. CDR3 length equals 14 residues. The CDR3 is CASSGGRLNTEAFF. CDR3 coding DNA: TGTGCCAGTAGTGGTGGCAGGCTGAACACTGAAGCTTTCTTT. Variable domain in full (rest from reference TRBV19 and TRBJ1-1): DGGITQSPKYLFRKEGQNVTLSCEQNLNHDAMYWYRQDPGQGLRLIYYSQIVNDFQKGDIAEGYSVSREKKESFPLTVTSAQKNPTAFYLCASSGGRLNTEAFFGQGTRLTVV.

The V gene is TRBV11-2, the J gene TRBJ2-7, with D maybe TRBD1 (5 bases). The CDR3 consists of 15 residues. The germline V gene encodes CDR1 SGHAT and CDR2 FQNNGV. V lost 0 bases and J lost 1, with 10 bases in between. CDR3 DNA: TGTGCCAGCAGCTTAGATATGGGGCGATCCTACGAGCAGTACTTC. It translates to CASSLDMGRSYEQYF.

This chain connects TRBV11-1 to TRBJ1-2; 9 nucleotides line up with TRBD1. J lost 1 base, V lost 2 bases, and 2 bases had no gene match. This CDR3 contains 15 residues. Germline values: CDR1 SGHAT, CDR2 FQDESV (reference sequence). The CDR3 protein is CASSLRQGDNYGYTF. The CDR3 DNA sequence: TGTGCCAGCAGCTTAAGACAGGGGGATAACTATGGCTACACCTTC.

The chain links TRBV5-4 to TRBJ2-5, with a possible D match to TRBD1 (6 bases). V lost 1 base and J 5 bases, leaving 15 bases between the germline ends. From germline, CDR1 is SGHNT and CDR2 YYREEE (reference sequence). The CDR3 sequence is 15 residues long. Here the CDR3 reads CASSLFGGGLETQYF. The CDR3, as DNA: TGTGCCAGCAGCTTGTTTGGGGGCGGTTTGGAGACCCAGTACTTC.